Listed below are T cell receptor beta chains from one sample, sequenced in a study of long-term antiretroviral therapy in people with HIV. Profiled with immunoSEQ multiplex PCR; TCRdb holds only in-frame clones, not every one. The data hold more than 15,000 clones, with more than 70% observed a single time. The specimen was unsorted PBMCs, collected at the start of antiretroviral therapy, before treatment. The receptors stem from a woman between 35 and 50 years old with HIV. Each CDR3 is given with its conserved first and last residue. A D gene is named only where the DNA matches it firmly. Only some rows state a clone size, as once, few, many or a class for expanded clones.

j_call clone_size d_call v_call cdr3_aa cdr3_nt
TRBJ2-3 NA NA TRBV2 CASSVRWSRDTQYF TGTGCCAGCAGTGTTCGTTGGTCCAGAGATACGCAGTATTTT
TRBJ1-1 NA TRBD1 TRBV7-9 CASSTQGQGSTEAFF TGTGCCAGCAGCACTCAAGGACAGGGGAGCACTGAAGCTTTCTTT
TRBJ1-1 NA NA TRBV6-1 CASSEAGDTEAFF TGTGCCAGCAGTGAGGCAGGGGACACTGAAGCTTTCTTT
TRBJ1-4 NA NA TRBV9 CASSVLGQDEKLFF TGTGCCAGCAGCGTGTTGGGGCAGGATGAAAAACTGTTTTTT
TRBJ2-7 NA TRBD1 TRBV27 CASSFGQGAVEQYF TGTGCCAGCAGCTTCGGACAGGGGGCGGTCGAGCAGTACTTC
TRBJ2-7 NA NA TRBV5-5 CASSWTASVVYEQYF TGTGCCAGCAGCTGGACTGCCTCCGTTGTATACGAGCAGTACTTC
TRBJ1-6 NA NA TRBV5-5 CASSLAGQTYNSPLHF TGTGCCAGCAGCTTGGCGGGGCAGACCTATAATTCACCCCTCCACTTT
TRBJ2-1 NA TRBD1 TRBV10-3 CAIRVDRGRDEQFF TGTGCCATCAGAGTGGACAGGGGAAGGGATGAGCAGTTCTTC
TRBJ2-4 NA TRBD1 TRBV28 CASSLTGLAKNIQYF TGTGCCAGCAGTCTGACAGGGCTAGCCAAAAACATTCAGTACTTC
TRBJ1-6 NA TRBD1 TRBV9 CASSAEDRGNSPLHF TGTGCCAGCAGCGCTGAGGACAGGGGAAATTCACCCCTCCACTTT
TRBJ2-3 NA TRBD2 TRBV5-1 CASTLAGGADTQYF TGCGCCAGCACACTAGCGGGGGGTGCAGATACGCAGTATTTT
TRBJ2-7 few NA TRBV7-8 CASVAEKGLHEQYF TGTGCCAGCGTCGCGGAGAAGGGGCTGCACGAGCAGTACTTC
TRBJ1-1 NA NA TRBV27 CASSSTGRRNTEAFF TGTGCCAGCAGTAGTACAGGGAGGAGGAACACTGAAGCTTTCTTT
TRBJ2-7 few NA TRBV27 CASSSPPGEQYF TGTGCCAGCAGTTCCCCGCCTGGCGAGCAGTACTTC
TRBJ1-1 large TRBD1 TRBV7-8 CASSRDRVHTEAFF TGTGCCAGCAGCCGGGACAGGGTCCACACTGAAGCTTTCTTT
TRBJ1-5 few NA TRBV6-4 CASTYSYDQPQHF TGTGCCAGCACTTACTCGTACGATCAGCCCCAGCATTTT
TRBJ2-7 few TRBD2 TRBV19 CASSQRTSGGYEQYF TGTGCCAGTAGTCAGAGGACTAGCGGGGGCTACGAGCAGTACTTC
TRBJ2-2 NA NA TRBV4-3 CASSQEPQNTGELFF TGCGCCAGCAGCCAAGAACCTCAGAACACCGGGGAGCTGTTTTTT
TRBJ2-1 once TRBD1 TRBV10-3 CAISLGQGAIEQFF TGTGCCATCAGCCTTGGACAGGGGGCTATTGAGCAGTTCTTC
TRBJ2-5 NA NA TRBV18 CASSRGQIQETQYF TGTGCCAGCTCACGCGGACAGATACAAGAGACCCAGTACTTC
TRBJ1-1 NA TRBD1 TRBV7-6 CASSAGGWNTEAFF TGTGCCAGCAGCGCAGGGGGGTGGAACACTGAAGCTTTCTTT
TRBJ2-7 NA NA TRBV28 CASSSLGTASEQYF TGTGCCAGCAGTTCTCTCGGGACGGCGTCCGAGCAGTACTTC
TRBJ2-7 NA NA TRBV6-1 CASSRLLDEQYF TGTGCCAGCTCACGGCTTCTGGACGAGCAGTACTTC
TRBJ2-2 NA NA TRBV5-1 CASSLGQLTGELFF TGCGCCAGCAGCTTGGGACAGCTCACCGGGGAGCTGTTTTTT
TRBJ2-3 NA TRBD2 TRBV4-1 CASSQLGLAGGPGTDTQYF TGCGCCAGCAGCCAATTGGGACTAGCGGGGGGGCCCGGGACAGATACGCAGTATTTT
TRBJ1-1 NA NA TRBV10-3 CAISESKVRGNTEAFF TGTGCCATCAGTGAGTCGAAAGTTCGGGGGAACACTGAAGCTTTCTTT
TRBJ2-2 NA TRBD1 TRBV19 CASSMDRGRGTGELFF TGTGCCAGTAGTATGGACAGGGGGCGAGGGACCGGGGAGCTGTTTTTT
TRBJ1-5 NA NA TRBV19 CASTNKIGSNQPQHF TGTGCCAGTACAAATAAGATAGGGAGCAATCAGCCCCAGCATTTT
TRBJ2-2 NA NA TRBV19 CASSINVGTGNTGELFF TGTGCCAGTAGTATTAATGTTGGGACGGGAAACACCGGGGAGCTGTTTTTT
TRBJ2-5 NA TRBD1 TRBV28 CASSFSLDRVAQYF TGTGCCAGCAGTTTTTCGCTGGACAGGGTGGCCCAGTACTTC
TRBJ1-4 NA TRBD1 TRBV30 CAWSVRGTGGNLLFF TGTGCCTGGAGTGTACGGGGGACAGGGGGTAATTTGCTGTTTTTT
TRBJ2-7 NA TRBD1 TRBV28 CASTMGQLYEQYF TGTGCCAGCACCATGGGACAGCTCTACGAGCAGTACTTC
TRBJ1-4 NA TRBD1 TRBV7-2 CASSWAGGIREKLFF TGTGCCAGCAGCTGGGCAGGGGGAATAAGGGAAAAACTGTTTTTT
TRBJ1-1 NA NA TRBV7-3 CASTPSAPPNTEAFF TGTGCCAGCACCCCAAGCGCACCCCCGAACACTGAAGCTTTCTTT
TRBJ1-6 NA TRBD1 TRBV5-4 CAVRTGTANSPLHF TGTGCCGTTAGGACCGGGACAGCTAATTCACCCCTCCACTTT
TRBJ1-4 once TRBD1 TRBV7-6 CASSLAPGGEKLFF TGTGCCAGCAGCTTAGCCCCAGGGGGGGAAAAACTGTTTTTT
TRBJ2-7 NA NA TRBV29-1 CSAQGGGPPYEQYF TGCAGCGCCCAGGGGGGAGGCCCTCCTTACGAGCAGTACTTC
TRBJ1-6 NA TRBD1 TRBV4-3 CASSQGVTGVSYNSPLHF TGCGCCAGCAGCCAAGGGGTAACAGGGGTCTCCTATAATTCACCCCTCCACTTT
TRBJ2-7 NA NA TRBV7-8 CASSLRRASYEQYF TGTGCCAGCAGCTTACGCAGGGCATCCTACGAGCAGTACTTC
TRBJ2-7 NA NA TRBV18 CASSPFGQTYEQYF TGTGCCAGCTCTCCTTTTGGGCAGACCTACGAGCAGTACTTC